This TCR beta chain was captured in a study of T-cell memory formation after mild COVID-19. Only a few counts were recorded for this clonotype. Each CDR3 protein is one row after TCRdb ran MiXCR on the 5' RACE reads. In the table there are about 360,000 distinct CDR3 sequences, 13% to 15% of which are singletons. CDR1 and CDR2 from the germline V gene are SGHDT and YYEEEE. The V end was cut by 1 base, the J end by 6 bases, with 5 bases between. CDR3 length: 12 amino acids. Input material: PBMCs or a T cell subset sorted from them (not recorded which). J is TRBJ2-4 and V is TRBV5-6, with no clear D. The sequence came from a man aged 18-30 years who had mild COVID-19 (a few samples of this study predate the infection). Cell type and time point are not known. The CDR3 DNA follows: TGTGCCAGCAGCTTGTGGGGAAACATTCAGTACTTC. Translation gives CASSLWGNIQYF. Together with reference TRBV5-6 and TRBJ2-4, the CDR3 gives the full variable domain: DAGVTQSPTHLIKTRGQQVTLRCSPKSGHDTVSWYQQALGQGPQFIFQYYEEEERQRGNFPDRFSGHQFPNYSSELNVNALLLGDSALYLCASSLWGNIQYFGAGTRLSVL.